This TCR beta chain stems from a study of CD8 T cells in Susac syndrome. This clonotype was picked up one time. RNA amounts of roughly 0.45 to 1 ug underwent reverse transcription with random hexamers. A single record per CDR3 protein comes from TCRdb applying MiXCR to the immunoSEQ multiplex PCR reads. The sample shows under 85,000 distinct CDR3 sequences, 93% of them seen only once. Sequenced: CD8+ T cells from PBMCs. The clonotype comes from a human donor with Susac syndrome.

CDR3 amino acids: CSARPGTSGGDEQFF. CDR3 nucleotide sequence: TGCAGTGCTAGACCCGGGACTAGCGGGGGCGATGAGCAGTTCTTC. V is TRBV20-1 and J is TRBJ2-1; 14 nucleotides align to TRBD2. Looked up from germline, CDR1 is DFQATT and CDR2 is SNEGSKA (reference sequence). V lost 2 bases, J lost 8 bases, and 5 bases stayed unmatched. This CDR3 contains 15 residues.